A selection of T cell receptor beta chains follows, all from one sample in a study of cytomegalovirus exposure and HLA in healthy donors. Sequencing used immunoSEQ multiplex PCR; TCRdb keeps in-frame clones, though not all of them. This sample yields some 120,000 clones, of which around three quarters are seen a single time; 3% to 4% belongs to the top ten. Sequencing was carried out using PBMCs. All receptors derive from a woman in her forties or fifties in good health and CMV-seronegative. The CDR3 runs from the conserved cysteine through the conserved F or W. The order of the fields is V gene, CDR3 length, J gene, CDR3 protein.

TRBV10-3	12	TRBJ1-3	CAISTEGYTIYF
TRBV6-6	14	TRBJ1-1	CASSYHTGTTEAFF
TRBV28	14	TRBJ2-5	CASSATGGAETQYF
TRBV7-2	16	TRBJ2-5	CASSLGTSGRTETQYF
TRBV7-2	12	TRBJ2-7	CASSFSGYEQYF
TRBV27	16	TRBJ2-1	CASSKTKFSSYNEQFF
TRBV28	14	TRBJ1-4	CASSFVGRDEKLFF
TRBV25-1	14	TRBJ1-5	CASRGTGSGEPQHF
TRBV18	18	TRBJ2-7	CASSSQGLTRAVNPEQYF
TRBV7-2	15	TRBJ2-7	CASSLASGGAYEQYF
TRBV29-1	15	TRBJ2-6	CSVVLAGAGANVLTF
TRBV18	14	TRBJ2-5	CASSPGQFPETQYF
TRBV18	16	TRBJ2-3	CASSPPVAGAVDTQYF
TRBV4-2	15	TRBJ2-1	CASSQDAAGGNEQFF
TRBV28	14	TRBJ1-6	CASSLLQGNSPLHF
TRBV5-5	18	TRBJ2-2	CASSLARGTGGGSGELFF
TRBV19	13	TRBJ1-3	CASATGTGNTIYF
TRBV5-6	15	TRBJ2-3	CASSLAGLLTDTQYF
TRBV6-1	12	TRBJ1-1	CASSEYGGEAFF
TRBV19	12	TRBJ2-2	CASSMFAGELFF
TRBV27	16	TRBJ2-6	CASSLNRGTGANVLTF
TRBV5-1	13	TRBJ2-5	CASSRDYQETQYF
TRBV29-1	14	TRBJ1-2	CSVENRGPSYGYTF
TRBV4-3	17	TRBJ2-3	CASSQDWTGGGTDTQYF
TRBV7-2	13	TRBJ2-1	CASSLGRTRRQFF
TRBV7-2	14	.	CASSYGTRLDEQYF
TRBV13	19	TRBJ2-1	CASSSPELAGRRSYNEQFF
TRBV10-2	15	TRBJ2-7	CASSKGGQGSYEQYF
TRBV7-9	12	TRBJ2-3	CASSLEGGAQYF
TRBV6-1	14	TRBJ2-1	CASRGDRLWNEQFF
TRBV15	16	TRBJ2-7	CATSRAIIQGAGEQYF
TRBV9	16	TRBJ2-7	CASSVGPVPGSYEQYF
TRBV13	15	TRBJ2-3	CASRPILSLTDTQYF
TRBV5-6	14	TRBJ2-7	CASTRDRRSYEQYF
TRBV19	13	.	CASKVQGGDEQYF
TRBV6-5	15	TRBJ2-3	CATRGASGNTDTQYF
TRBV19	13	TRBJ2-5	CASSITRAETQYF
TRBV6-4	14	TRBJ2-1	CASSDFGGVGEQFF
TRBV7-2	13	TRBJ2-7	CASSFGQRGEQYF